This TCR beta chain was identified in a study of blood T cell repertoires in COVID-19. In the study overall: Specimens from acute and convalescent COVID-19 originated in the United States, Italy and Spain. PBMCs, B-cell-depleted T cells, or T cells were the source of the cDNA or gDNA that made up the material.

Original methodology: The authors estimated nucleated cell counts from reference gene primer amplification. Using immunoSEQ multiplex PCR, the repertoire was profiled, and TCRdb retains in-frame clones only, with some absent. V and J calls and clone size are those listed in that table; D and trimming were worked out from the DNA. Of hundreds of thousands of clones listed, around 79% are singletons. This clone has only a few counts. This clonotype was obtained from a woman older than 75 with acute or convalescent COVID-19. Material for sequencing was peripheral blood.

The CDR3 loop is CASSWTTGADTQYF. CDR3 nucleotides: TGCGCCAGCAGCTGGACGACGGGGGCAGATACGCAGTATTTT. The V and J genes are TRBV5-1 and TRBJ2-3; tentatively, D is TRBD2 (6 bases). Trimming stripped 3 bases from V and 4 bases from J, with 12 bases between. CDR1 and CDR2 (germline): SGHRS, YFSETQ. This CDR3 is 14 amino acids long.